Shown below are 18 T cell receptor beta chains from a single sample sequenced in a study of Graves' ophthalmopathy and Graves' hyperthyroidism (dated by TCRdb to the late 2010s). The sequencer listed for this sample is Illumina HiSeq 2000. For repertoire sequencing, the TCR beta CDR3 regions were amplified from RNA transcripts. HTBI primers and the Qiagen OneStep RT-PCR kit were used in a first-round RT-PCR, which was followed by a second-round multiplex PCR, size selection and purification. The public sequencing data were trimmed at Q25 with fastp and processed into clonotypes with MiXCR by TCRdb, which kept only in-frame beta chains. Every CDR3 protein is listed once, alongside the most common genes and DNA of its rows. The sample table contains 300,000 or so distinct CDR3 sequences; only one count was recorded for roughly 17% of them. Around an eighth of the sample goes to the ten largest clones.

Input material: peripheral blood. The receptors were sampled from an adult man with Graves' ophthalmopathy.

Many counts were recorded for this clonotype. This sequence joins TRBV9 and TRBJ2-7; 12 bases fit TRBD2. Germline loops: CDR1 SGDLS, CDR2 YYNGEE. The CDR3 has 16 residues. Trimming at V came to 4 bases and at J to 4 bases, leaving 9 bases not matched to a gene. The CDR3 is CASSPGGLAGRYEQYF. As DNA, the CDR3 is TGTGCCAGCAGCCCCGGAGGACTAGCGGGGCGATACGAGCAGTACTTC.

The CDR3: CASSLNRGRDYGYTF. CDR3 nucleotides: TGTGCCAGCAGTCTCAACCGGGGGCGCGACTATGGCTACACCTTC. The genes are TRBV12-3 or TRBV12-4 and TRBJ1-2; D possibly corresponds to TRBD1 (6 bases). V was cut by 5 bases and J by 3 bases, with 16 bases left in between. The CDR3 covers 15 residues.

J is TRBJ2-5 and V is TRBV20-1, with D unclear. The CDR3 has 13 residues. The germline V gene has CDR1 DFQATT and CDR2 SNEGSKA (reference sequence). V lost 7 bases and J 4 bases, leaving 16 bases between the germline ends. CDR3 amino acids: CSGTRYWGETQYF. The CDR3 region has the DNA TGCAGTGGTACCCGGTATTGGGGAGAGACCCAGTACTTC.

The V call is TRBV6-1, the J call TRBJ1-5; D is uncertain. This CDR3 spans 12 amino acids. Germline V lookup: CDR1 MNHNS, CDR2 SASEGT. V dropped 5 bases and J dropped 7 bases, with 9 bases sitting between them. As DNA, the CDR3 is TGTGCCAGCAGTATGGTAGGCCAGCCCCAGCATTTT. It is translated as CASSMVGQPQHF.

There are many counts of this clonotype. The V gene is TRBV29-1, the J gene TRBJ1-1; perhaps TRBD1 as D (5 bases). V lost 7 bases to trimming and J lost 2 bases, with 8 bases between them. This CDR3 is 11 amino acids long. Germline CDR1 reads SQVTM; CDR2 reads ANQGSEA. The chain's CDR3 is CSGGGNTEAFF. The CDR3, as DNA: TGCAGCGGCGGGGGTAACACTGAAGCTTTCTTT.

This clonotype was detected only once. The chain couples TRBV15 to TRBJ1-5; D unresolved. CDR3 length equals 13 residues. V was shortened by 6 bases and J by 5 bases, with 11 bases between the two germline ends. In germline, CDR1 is LNHNV, CDR2 YYDKDF (reference sequence). CDR3 sequence: CATRADGYQPQHF. CDR3 DNA sequence: TGTGCCACCAGGGCGGACGGCTATCAGCCCCAGCATTTT.

There are many counts of this clonotype. The chain joins TRBV20-1 to TRBJ2-7; D unresolved. The V end was cut by 3 bases, the J end by 0 bases, with 9 bases between. Germline loops: CDR1 DFQATT, CDR2 SNEGSKA (reference sequence). CDR3 length: 13 amino acids. The CDR3 DNA reads TGCAGTGCTAGGGGCAGACACTCCTACGAGCAGTACTTC. Amino acid sequence: CSARGRHSYEQYF.

At least ten counts were recorded for this clonotype. The rearrangement links TRBV12-3 or TRBV12-4 to TRBJ1-5, with D tentatively TRBD1 (6 bases). Trimming left V 6 bases short and J 5 bases short, with 14 bases between. CDR3 length: 14 residues. CDR3 sequence reads: CASSFAGADQPQHF. The CDR3 region has the DNA TGTGCCAGCAGCTTCGCAGGGGCTGATCAGCCCCAGCATTTT.

This clonotype was detected ten times or more. The chain uses TRBV6-9 and TRBJ1-1; D call uncertain. The length of the CDR3 is 14 residues. V was pared by 5 bases and J by 4 bases, with 14 bases between. CDR1 is MNHGY, CDR2 SVAAGI, per germline. CDR3 sequence reads: CASSLANHPTEAFF. In DNA, the CDR3 is TGTGCCAGCAGTCTCGCAAATCACCCCACTGAAGCTTTCTTT.

Ten or more counts support this clonotype. The V call is TRBV2, the J call TRBJ2-5; possible D gene TRBD1, 6 bases. The CDR3 loop spans 13 amino acids. Germline V CDR1 and CDR2: SNHLY, FYNNEI. Deletions cut 8 bases from V and 0 bases from J, with 10 bases between. CDR3: CASGRDNQETQYF. The CDR3 region has the DNA TGTGCCAGCGGTCGGGACAACCAAGAGACCCAGTACTTC.

In this sample, this clonotype turned up many times. The chain has TRBV5-1 and TRBJ2-7; 8 positions agree with TRBD2. Unmatched junction bases numbered 5, after V lost 0 bases and J lost 0 bases. This CDR3 is 16 amino acids long. Germline V gives CDR1 SGHRS, CDR2 YFSETQ. CDR3 bases: TGCGCCAGCAGCTTGGTTCTAGCGGGTACCTCCTACGAGCAGTACTTC. This sequence encodes CASSLVLAGTSYEQYF.

V and J are TRBV6-5 and TRBJ2-5, with 10 positions matching TRBD2. The germline V gene has CDR1 MNHEY and CDR2 SVGAGI. The CDR3 sequence is 15 residues long. The V and J ends lost 4 bases and 2 bases, in that order; junction bases with no gene match: 4. The CDR3 DNA sequence: TGTGCCAGCAGTTCCACGACTAGCGGGCAAGAGACCCAGTACTTC. Its translation: CASSSTTSGQETQYF.

This clonotype occurred many times. This chain uses TRBV6-1 with TRBJ2-7; a weak D match, TRBD2 (5 bases). CDR1 and CDR2 from the germline V gene are MNHNS and SASEGT. V dropped 7 bases and J dropped 6 bases, with 16 bases sitting between them. This CDR3 has 13 amino acids. The CDR3 protein is CASKPGGVIEQYF. The CDR3 region has the DNA TGTGCCAGCAAACCAGGAGGAGTTATCGAGCAGTACTTC.

The sample holds many counts of this clonotype. The genes are TRBV10-1 and TRBJ1-1; the D gene is possibly TRBD1 (5 bases). The germline V gene has CDR1 WNHNN and CDR2 SYGVQD (reference sequence). The V end lost 0 bases, the J end lost 6 bases, and 11 bases lay between the germline ends. The CDR3 has 14 amino acids. The chain's CDR3 is CASSESGVKAEAFF. CDR3 coding DNA: TGCGCCAGCAGTGAGTCGGGGGTAAAGGCTGAAGCTTTCTTT.

This clonotype was found many times. J is TRBJ1-6 and V is TRBV5-1; 8 bases fit TRBD1. This CDR3 is 15 amino acids long. CDR1 and CDR2 (germline): SGHRS, YFSETQ. The J segment lost 9 bases and the V segment lost 4 bases, leaving 9 bases of the junction unmatched. CDR3 sequence (DNA): TGCGCCAGCAGCCGCGACAGGGGCGAGGGTTCACCCCTCCACTTT. Residues: CASSRDRGEGSPLHF. The full variable domain, in which reference TRBV5-1 and TRBJ1-6 provide the parts outside the CDR3, is KAGVTQTPRYLIKTRGQQVTLSCSPISGHRSVSWYQQTPGQGLQFLFEYFSETQRNKGNFPGRFSGRQFSNSRSEMNVSTLELGDSALYLCASSRDRGEGSPLHFGNGTRLTVT.

This clonotype occurred many times. DNA for the CDR3: TGTGCCAGCAGGATTGGGACAGCACAAGAGACCCAGTACTTC. Translation: CASRIGTAQETQYF. The gene calls are TRBV7-8 and TRBJ2-5; TRBD1 agrees at 7 bases. CDR3 length: 14 residues. Trimming removed 6 bases from V and 2 bases from J; junction bases left unmatched: 6. CDR1 is SGHVS and CDR2 is FQNEAQ in the germline V gene.

Many counts were recorded for this clonotype. This chain joins TRBV6-1 and TRBJ2-2, with 12 bases that match TRBD2. V lost 8 bases and J lost 4; bases outside the gene matches: 8. CDR1 and CDR2 (germline): MNHNS, SASEGT. This CDR3 has 16 residues. The CDR3, as DNA: TGTGCCAGCGTAATTGGGACTAGCGGGTCCACCGGGGAGCTGTTTTTT. Its translation is CASVIGTSGSTGELFF.

This clonotype was observed a few times. The V call is TRBV19, the J call TRBJ1-1, with D possibly TRBD1 on 5 matching bases. V was clipped by 9 bases and J by 7 bases, with 30 bases between them. CDR3 length equals 17 residues. Germline lookup yields CDR1 LNHDA and CDR2 SQIVND (reference sequence). The CDR3 DNA reads TGTGCCAGCAACCCCAACAGCGGGGGTATCTCCTCTGGTGAAGCTTTCTTT. Encoded protein: CASNPNSGGISSGEAFF.